A selection of T cell receptor beta chains follows, all from one sample in a study of cytomegalovirus exposure and HLA in healthy donors. The method was immunoSEQ multiplex PCR; TCRdb's version includes in-frame clones alone and lacks a portion of them. The data contain about 190,000 clones, around 75% of them singletons. Sequenced sample: PBMCs. The origin of the receptors is a woman aged 30 to 39 in good health and CMV-seropositive. Each CDR3 is given with its conserved first and last residue. The order of the fields is J gene, V gene, CDR3 protein.

TRBJ1-3 | TRBV7-8 | CASSLEGQVSSGNTIYF
TRBJ2-7 | TRBV2 | CASTTSYEQYF
TRBJ2-1 | TRBV6-6 | CASSYSGSLGYNEQFF
TRBJ2-3 | TRBV4-2 | CASSLIAGVSTDTQYF
TRBJ2-2 | TRBV2 | CASSLGTNTGELFF
TRBJ1-2 | TRBV19 | CASTTGHLYGYTF
TRBJ2-5 | TRBV5-1 | CASSPAGPSQGEETQYF
TRBJ1-5 | TRBV5-6 | CASSLKTDPFGNQPQHF
TRBJ1-5 | TRBV7-8 | CASSSGGVQPQHF
TRBJ1-1 | TRBV2 | CASSGLVGYTEAFF
TRBJ2-7 | TRBV7-9 | CASSFGDYEQYF
TRBJ1-2 | TRBV7-6 | CASSLSGTGGVGGYTF
TRBJ2-7 | TRBV7-9 | CASSLAESSYEQYF
TRBJ1-1 | TRBV6-1 | CASSEGDRGEAFF
TRBJ2-7 | TRBV11-2 | CASSRVYAYEQYF
TRBJ2-7 | TRBV2 | CASSEARWLEEVHEQYF
TRBJ2-3 | TRBV29-1 | CSAGLADTDTQYF
TRBJ2-1 | TRBV5-1 | CASSRTAGAMSEQFF
TRBJ2-7 | TRBV6-1 | CASSEIGGGEQYF
TRBJ2-7 | TRBV15 | CATSRGQGSYEQYF
TRBJ2-1 | TRBV28 | CASSLRTSGVRSYNEQFF
TRBJ2-3 | TRBV19 | CASSTSTDTQYF
TRBJ1-5 | TRBV28 | CASSFAGGWHF
TRBJ2-7 | TRBV7-9 | CASSLAPGTGYEQYF
TRBJ2-7 | TRBV5-1 | CASSLGGDSYEQYF
TRBJ2-7 | TRBV9 | CASSVGGLAPSEYEQYF
TRBJ2-2 | TRBV5-5 | CASSLPTSGKNGELFF